This T cell receptor (beta chain) emerged from a study of CD8+ T cells in alopecia areata. Study-level points and caveats: For patients receiving tofacitinib, scalp clonality and expanded CD8+ clones among the top 100 significantly decreased. Relative to mice, TCR sharing across patients was less clear, a difference possibly HLA-related. A large proportion of expanded lesional clones were detected persisting in scalp and blood during tofacitinib.

Extracted from the samples, RNA was reverse transcribed into cDNA to serve as the sequencing template. Using immunoSEQ multiplex PCR, the repertoire was profiled, and TCRdb retains in-frame clones only, with some absent. This table has roughly 210,000 clones, about 40% appearing once. Trimming took 0 bases from V and 5 from J, leaving 8 bases between them. This CDR3 spans 14 amino acids. Germline assignment: CDR1 MGHRA and CDR2 YSYEKL. Described treatment: oral pan-JAK inhibitor, 5-10 mg twice daily. Alopecia areata patients provided lesional scalp punch biopsies and peripheral blood, both collected for the study. This clone has more than one count but fewer than ten. The antigen is not known.

Material: CD4+ T cells sorted from blood, obtained at approximately week 36, from a patient treated with tofacitinib. This TCR derives from a human donor with alopecia areata. This chain links TRBV4-1 with TRBJ2-1; D ambiguous. The CDR3, as DNA: TGCGCCAGCAGCCAAGATCACAACGACAATGAGCAGTTCTTC. Translation: CASSQDHNDNEQFF.